One TCR beta chain is described in this entry. The source of the sample is a study of blood T cell repertoires in COVID-19. CDR3 length: 15 amino acids. Per germline, CDR1 SGDLS and CDR2 YYNGEE. Trimming took 4 bases from V and 7 from J, leaving 18 bases between them. Authors' data handling: Estimates of nucleated cell counts were drawn from the amplification of reference gene primers. Assay used: immunoSEQ multiplex PCR; TCRdb lists only in-frame clones, some missing. The V and J calls and the clone size are those of that table, but D and trimming were determined from the DNA. This table has 150,000 to 200,000 clones, roughly nine tenths appearing once.

The sequencing sample was made of peripheral blood. The chain links TRBV9 to TRBJ2-1, with D maybe TRBD1 (6 bases). The clonotype comes from a woman over 75 in a cohort sampled during active or convalescent COVID-19. The CDR3 nucleotides are TGTGCCAGCAGCATAGGACAGTCTGCTGGGAATGAGCAGTTCTTC. Translated, it gives CASSIGQSAGNEQFF.